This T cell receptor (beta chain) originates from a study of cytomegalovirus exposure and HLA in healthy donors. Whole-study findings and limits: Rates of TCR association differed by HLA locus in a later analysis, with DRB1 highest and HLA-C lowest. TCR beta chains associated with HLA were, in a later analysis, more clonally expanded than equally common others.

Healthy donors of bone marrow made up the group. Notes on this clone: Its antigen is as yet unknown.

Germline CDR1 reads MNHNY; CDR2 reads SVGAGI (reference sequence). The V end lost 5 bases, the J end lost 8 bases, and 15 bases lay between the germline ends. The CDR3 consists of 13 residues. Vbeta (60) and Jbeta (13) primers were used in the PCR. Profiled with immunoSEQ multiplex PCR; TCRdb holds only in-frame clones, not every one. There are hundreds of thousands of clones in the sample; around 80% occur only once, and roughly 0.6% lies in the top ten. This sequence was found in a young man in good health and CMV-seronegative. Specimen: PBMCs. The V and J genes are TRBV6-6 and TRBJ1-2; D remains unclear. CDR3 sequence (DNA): TGTGCCAGCAGTGGAGGGTCTCCCCCGGGCTACACCTTC. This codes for CASSGGSPPGYTF.